Following are 25 T cell receptor beta chains from one sample sequenced in a study of T cell responses to AZD1222 COVID-19 vaccine. The data were produced by immunoSEQ multiplex PCR, yet TCRdb's version contains in-frame clones alone and is incomplete. Altogether roughly 84,000 clones are present, 70% to 90% being singletons, with the ten largest covering around 10%. This specimen was peripheral blood, taken 28 days after the second AZD1222 dose. The receptors here all came from an adult who received the AZD1222 COVID-19 vaccine.

The rearrangement uses TRBV9 and TRBJ2-2, with D perhaps TRBD2 (5 bases). Per the germline V gene, CDR1 is SGDLS and CDR2 is YYNGEE. This CDR3 is 15 amino acids long. Trimming took off 5 bases at V and 2 bases at J, with 13 bases between the two ends. The CDR3 sequence is CASSERTSNTGELFF. The CDR3 DNA reads as TGTGCCAGCAGTGAGCGGACTTCTAACACCGGGGAGCTGTTTTTT.

The chain links TRBV5-1 to TRBJ2-2; the D is unclear. The CDR3 covers 15 residues. The germline gives CDR1 SGHRS, CDR2 YFSETQ. Trimming took off 4 bases at V and 0 bases at J, with 10 bases between the two ends. The CDR3 sequence: CASSIEGPNTGELFF. CDR3 nucleotides: TGCGCCAGCAGCATAGAAGGGCCGAACACCGGGGAGCTGTTTTTT.

This rearrangement joins TRBV29-1 to TRBJ1-1, with D uncertain. This CDR3 has 10 residues. Germline CDR1 is SQVTM and CDR2 is ANQGSEA. With 7 bases removed from V and 1 base from J, the gap between germline ends came to 4 bases. The CDR3 bases are TGCAGCGGACAGAACACTGAAGCTTTCTTT. Translating it yields CSGQNTEAFF.

The chain employs TRBV7-2 and TRBJ2-6; D tentatively fits TRBD1 or TRBD2 (6 bases each). Per germline, CDR1 SGHTA and CDR2 FQGNSA. Trimming took off 0 bases at V and 5 bases at J, with 8 bases between the two ends. This CDR3 is 15 amino acids long. For the CDR3, the DNA is TGTGCCAGCAGCTTAGCAGGGGGGAGGGCCAACGTCCTGACTTTC. It encodes CASSLAGGRANVLTF. The variable domain in full, completed from reference TRBV7-2 and TRBJ2-6, reads GAGVSQSPSNKVTEKGKDVELRCDPISGHTALYWYRQSLGQGLEFLIYFQGNSAPDKSGLPSDRFSAERTGGSVSTLTIQRTQQEDSAVYLCASSLAGGRANVLTFGAGSRLTVL.

The chain carries TRBV19 and TRBJ1-2, with 7 bases lining up with TRBD1. This CDR3 spans 13 amino acids. V was pared by 3 bases and J by 8 bases, with 6 bases of the junction left unmatched. The germline V gene encodes CDR1 LNHDA and CDR2 SQIVND (reference sequence). CDR3 in amino acids: CASSIDRVGGYTF. The DNA of the CDR3 is TGTGCCAGTAGTATTGACAGGGTAGGAGGCTACACCTTC.

The CDR3 loop is CASSFPLVSSSGQYF. In DNA form, the CDR3 reads TGTGCCAGCAGCTTTCCCTTAGTGAGTTCGAGCGGGCAGTACTTC. The gene calls are TRBV7-9 and TRBJ2-7; a possible D gene is TRBD2 (5 bases). With 3 bases removed from V and 9 bases from J, the gap between germline ends came to 21 bases. The CDR3 consists of 15 residues. Germline CDR1 and CDR2: SEHNR and FQNEAQ (reference sequence).

This chain links TRBV5-5 with TRBJ1-1; D is ambiguous. Germline assignment: CDR1 SGHKS and CDR2 YYEKEE (reference sequence). Trimming took off 5 bases at V and 5 bases at J, with 10 bases between the two ends. The CDR3 has 12 amino acids. The CDR3 DNA is TGTGCCAGCAGGCAAGGCGGGACTGAAGCTTTCTTT. It specifies CASRQGGTEAFF.

This clone was seen once. V and J are TRBV6-2 or TRBV6-3 and TRBJ1-2; D may be TRBD1 (5 bases). Between the trimmed V and J ends, which lost 6 bases and 4 bases, there was a span of 9 bases. Germline loops: CDR1 MNHEY, CDR2 SVGEGT. The CDR3 loop spans 12 amino acids. The CDR3: CASSADSYGYTF. CDR3 bases: TGTGCCAGCAGCGCCGACAGCTATGGCTACACCTTC.

The chain employs TRBV6-5 and TRBJ1-5, with TRBD1 as a possible D gene (6 bases). The CDR3 loop spans 14 amino acids. Germline V gives CDR1 MNHEY, CDR2 SVGAGI. V was shortened by 0 bases and J by 9 bases, with 12 bases between the two germline ends. The CDR3 loop is CASSYSAGVVPQHF. DNA for the CDR3: TGTGCCAGCAGTTACTCGGCAGGGGTTGTGCCCCAGCATTTT.

The gene calls are TRBV6-5 and TRBJ2-7; maybe TRBD2 (5 bases). CDR3 length: 16 amino acids. The V end was cut by 4 bases, the J end by 0 bases, with 16 bases between. The germline gives CDR1 MNHEY, CDR2 SVGAGI. Here the CDR3 reads CASSLLDSQFSYEQYV. The CDR3, as DNA: TGTGCCAGCAGTTTGTTGGACTCCCAATTCTCCTACGAGCAGTACGTC.

This clone was seen just once. The chain joins TRBV5-1 to TRBJ1-2; TRBD1 aligns across 7 bases. The germline V gene encodes CDR1 SGHRS and CDR2 YFSETQ. The CDR3 has 14 residues. V shed 4 bases, J shed 5 bases, and the junction held 8 bases outside the gene matches. CDR3 nucleotide sequence: TGCGCCAGCAGCACGGGACAGCTCCCATATGGCTACACCTTC. This gives the protein CASSTGQLPYGYTF.

The chain has TRBV4-3 and TRBJ1-2; 9 nucleotides match TRBD1. The trim removed 1 base at V and 6 bases at J, leaving 6 bases unmatched. This CDR3 has 15 residues. Per the germline V gene, CDR1 is LGHNA and CDR2 is YSLEER. The CDR3: CASSQGTGTGHGYTF. CDR3 sequence (DNA): TGCGCCAGCAGCCAAGGTACCGGGACAGGGCATGGCTACACCTTC.

The CDR3 sequence is CSATTGAGYTF. In DNA form, the CDR3 reads TGCAGTGCTACCACAGGGGCTGGCTACACCTTC. The chain joins TRBV20-1 to TRBJ1-2; the match to TRBD1 covers 7 bases. Germline trimming cut 4 bases from V and 7 bases from J; bases unmatched to any gene: 3. The CDR3 has 11 amino acids. Germline CDR1 DFQATT, CDR2 SNEGSKA (reference sequence).

CDR3 nucleotides: TGTGCCAGCAGCTTAATCTCCTATAATTCACCCCTCCACTTT. Encoded protein: CASSLISYNSPLHF. The genes are TRBV7-2 and TRBJ1-6, with D hard to call. CDR1 is SGHTA and CDR2 is FQGNSA in the germline V gene. The CDR3 has 14 amino acids. The ends were cut back, 2 bases at V and 0 bases at J, with 2 bases in the middle.

This sequence joins TRBV11-2 and TRBJ1-2, with D possibly matching TRBD1 (6 bases). The CDR3 consists of 15 residues. Looked up from germline, CDR1 is SGHAT and CDR2 is FQNNGV. The germline V and J ends were trimmed by 5 bases and 3 bases, with 16 bases remaining between them. The CDR3: CASSLQGIGHYGYTF. CDR3 DNA: TGTGCCAGCAGCCTACAGGGAATCGGGCACTATGGCTACACCTTC.

This chain joins TRBV20-1 and TRBJ2-1; 7 nucleotides agree with TRBD2. Germline CDR1 is DFQATT and CDR2 is SNEGSKA (reference sequence). This CDR3 spans 16 amino acids. Losses at the gene ends were 3 bases for V and 7 bases for J; bases not matched to a gene: 15. CDR3 protein: CSASRSWGGPRNEQFF. The DNA for the CDR3 is TGCAGTGCTAGTCGGAGTTGGGGAGGGCCGAGGAATGAGCAGTTCTTC.

The V gene is TRBV6-5, the J gene TRBJ1-4; 8 nucleotides agree with TRBD1. CDR1 MNHEY and CDR2 SVGAGI come from the germline V gene. Trimming removed 0 bases from V and 3 bases from J; junction bases left unmatched: 0. The CDR3 loop spans 15 amino acids. Here the CDR3 reads CASSYSQGANEKLFF. The CDR3, as DNA: TGTGCCAGCAGTTACTCACAGGGGGCTAATGAAAAACTGTTTTTT.

This clone was picked up one time. The chain recombines TRBV27 with TRBJ1-6; unclear D gene. CDR3 length: 17 amino acids. V dropped 0 bases and J dropped 4 bases, with 13 bases sitting between them. CDR1 is MNHEY and CDR2 is SMNVEV in the germline V gene (reference sequence). The CDR3 region is CASSLSGQTSYNSPLHF. The CDR3 bases are TGTGCCAGCAGTTTATCGGGCCAGACTTCTTATAATTCACCCCTCCACTTT.

This chain uses TRBV11-2 with TRBJ2-1, with unresolved D. CDR3 size: 13 residues. Germline V gene sequence: CDR1 SGHAT, CDR2 FQNNGV. Between the trimmed V and J ends, which lost 5 bases and 10 bases, there was a span of 15 bases. CDR3 DNA: TGTGCCAGCAGCCGCGACCAACCCCAAGAGCAGTTCTTC. This translates into CASSRDQPQEQFF.

J is TRBJ1-5 and V is TRBV7-2; TRBD1 matches at 7 bases. From germline, CDR1 is SGHTA and CDR2 FQGNSA. The length of the CDR3 is 15 residues. V lost 6 bases to trimming and J lost 3 bases; unmatched junction nucleotides: 8. In DNA form, the CDR3 reads TGTGCCAGCAGACCCACTGGGACAGTCAATCAGCCCCAGCATTTT. Translated: CASRPTGTVNQPQHF.

This chain joins TRBV5-1 and TRBJ2-1; 13 bases align to TRBD2. The CDR3 consists of 15 residues. The germline V gene encodes CDR1 SGHRS and CDR2 YFSETQ. V shed 4 bases and J 10 bases; nucleotides not matched to a gene: 8. CDR3 amino acids: CASSIGLAGEGEQFF. The DNA of the CDR3 is TGCGCCAGCAGCATAGGACTAGCGGGAGAGGGAGAGCAGTTCTTC.

J is TRBJ2-1 and V is TRBV6-4, with a tentative D call TRBD1 (6 bases). CDR1 and CDR2 from the germline V gene are MRHNA and SNTAGT. The length of the CDR3 is 13 residues. Trimming took 4 bases from V and 5 from J, leaving 9 bases between them. CDR3 in DNA: TGTGCCAGCAGTGTACAGGGAAACAATGAGCAGTTCTTC. It is translated as CASSVQGNNEQFF.

The chain joins TRBV21-1 to TRBJ1-6; the table gives TRBD1 as D, unverified against the DNA. TRBV21-1 is marked as a pseudogene. CDR3 size: 12 residues. CDR3 sequence (DNA): TGTGCCAGCAGCAATTGGGCTTCACCCCTCCACTTT. It is translated as CASSNWASPLHF.

This clone has only one observation. The chain couples TRBV11-2 to TRBJ2-7, with D perhaps matching TRBD1 (6 bases). V lost 0 bases and J 3 bases, leaving 12 bases between the germline ends. Germline CDR1 is SGHAT and CDR2 is FQNNGV. The CDR3 length is 15 residues. DNA of the CDR3: TGTGCCAGCAGCTTAGAGTTAGGACAGCGCTACGAGCAGTACGTC. It specifies CASSLELGQRYEQYV.

The chain carries TRBV21-1 and TRBJ1-2; the DNA was not compared with TRBD1, the D call given in the table. TRBV21-1 corresponds to a pseudogene. The CDR3 extends over 16 amino acids. The CDR3 loop is CASESLTRQGAHGYTF. The CDR3 bases are TGTGCCAGCGAATCCCTCACTAGGCAGGGGGCTCATGGCTACACCTTC.